This T cell receptor (beta chain) emerged from a study of early T cells in non-severe SARS-CoV-2 infection. TCRdb independently ran MiXCR on the 5' RACE reads; one entry per CDR3 protein. In the table there are about 67,000 distinct CDR3 sequences, 11% of which are singletons. The CDR3 sequence is 14 residues long. Losses at the gene ends were 3 bases for V and 3 bases for J; bases not matched to a gene: 1. Germline V lookup: CDR1 MRHNA, CDR2 SNTAGT. This clonotype showed up just a few times. The sequence was obtained from an adult who was a healthcare worker with PCR-confirmed SARS-CoV-2 infection or an uninfected control (not recorded which). Sequencing was performed on whole blood. J is TRBJ2-1 and V is TRBV6-4; 8 bases line up with TRBD1. The CDR3 DNA is TGTGCCAGCAGTGAACAGGGGGACTACAATGAGCAGTTCTTC. It codes for CASSEQGDYNEQFF.